These 26 T cell receptor beta chains were all obtained from the same sample, sequenced in a study of CD8 T cells in ankylosing spondylitis. Antigens of these TCRs are unknown. Study findings and constraints: Among TCR beta sequences, a motif of under 10 highly homologous variants appeared characteristic of ankylosing spondylitis blood.

Using its own MiXCR run on the 5' RACE reads, TCRdb lists one record per CDR3 protein. Of hundreds of thousands of distinct CDR3 sequences listed, 26% are singletons. Material: blood, either unsorted or a sorted T cell fraction (not recorded which). The receptors come from a male donor with ankylosing spondylitis.

The chain uses TRBV5-1 and TRBJ1-2, with a tentative D call TRBD1 (5 bases). Deletions cut 0 bases from V and 0 bases from J, with 9 bases between. Germline CDR1 reads SGHRS; CDR2 reads YFSETQ. The CDR3 length is 15 residues. The CDR3: CASSLGWGANYGYTF. Written as DNA, the CDR3 is TGCGCCAGCAGCTTGGGGTGGGGCGCTAACTATGGCTACACCTTC.

This clonotype has more than one count but fewer than ten. V usage is TRBV3-1 and J usage is TRBJ2-1, with 8 bases identical to TRBD2. The germline V gene encodes CDR1 LGHDT and CDR2 YNNKEL (reference sequence). The CDR3 is 18 residues long. The trim removed 1 base at V and 1 base at J, leaving 9 bases unmatched. The CDR3 DNA is TGTGCCAGCAGCCAAGTCGAAACCGGACTAGCTTCCTACAATGAGCAGTTCTTC. Translated, it gives CASSQVETGLASYNEQFF.

The V and J genes are TRBV15 and TRBJ2-5; 7 bases agree with TRBD1. The CDR3 extends over 15 amino acids. J gave up 5 bases and V 0 bases, and 6 bases lay outside the gene matches. Germline-derived CDR1 and CDR2 are LNHNV and YYDKDF (reference sequence). Written as DNA, the CDR3 is TGTGCCACCAGCAGAGATAAGGGGGCGCGGGAGACCCAGTACTTC. Residues: CATSRDKGARETQYF.

This clonotype was detected only a few times. This chain connects TRBV11-2 to TRBJ2-2; 7 nucleotides agree with TRBD1. The CDR3 contains 18 residues. Looked up from germline, CDR1 is SGHAT and CDR2 is FQNNGV. Unmatched junction bases numbered 12, after V lost 5 bases and J lost 0 bases. The CDR3 is CASSRGGGSSANTGELFF. The CDR3 DNA is TGTGCCAGCAGCAGAGGGGGCGGAAGTTCCGCGAACACCGGGGAGCTGTTTTTT.

This clonotype showed up just a few times. V usage is TRBV6-5 and J usage is TRBJ1-4; TRBD1 might be the D (6 bases). V dropped 1 base and J dropped 6 bases, with 12 bases sitting between them. The CDR3 has 15 amino acids. CDR1 is MNHEY, CDR2 SVGAGI, per germline. The CDR3 protein is CASSYWGGRDEKLFF. The CDR3 nucleotides read TGTGCCAGCAGTTACTGGGGGGGGCGCGATGAAAAACTGTTTTTT.

The V gene is TRBV10-1, the J gene TRBJ2-5; D gene ambiguous. The CDR3 runs to 13 residues. V lost 2 bases to trimming and J lost 5 bases, with 9 bases between them. Per the germline V gene, CDR1 is WNHNN and CDR2 is SYGVQD (reference sequence). The CDR3 region is CASSERLGETQYF. CDR3 DNA: TGCGCCAGCAGTGAGCGGCTGGGGGAGACCCAGTACTTC.

In this sample, this clonotype turned up a few times. The V gene is TRBV20-1, the J gene TRBJ2-1; 7 positions match TRBD2. The CDR3 sequence is 15 residues long. Germline lookup yields CDR1 DFQATT and CDR2 SNEGSKA (reference sequence). The V segment lost 0 bases and the J segment 3 bases; nucleotides outside the gene matches: 5. In DNA form, the CDR3 reads TGCAGTGCTAGAGAACGAGGACTAGGCTACAATGAGCAGTTCTTC. This sequence encodes CSARERGLGYNEQFF.

This rearrangement joins TRBV5-1 to TRBJ2-7, with D unclear. This CDR3 has 13 residues. V lost 2 bases, J lost 3 bases, and 9 bases lay in between. Germline V gene sequence: CDR1 SGHRS, CDR2 YFSETQ. Here the CDR3 reads CASSFTPDYEQYF. The CDR3 DNA is TGCGCCAGCAGCTTTACGCCCGACTACGAGCAGTACTTC.

J is TRBJ1-1 and V is TRBV5-1; TRBD1 matches 8 bases. Per the germline V gene, CDR1 is SGHRS and CDR2 is YFSETQ. CDR3 length equals 16 residues. J lost 4 bases, V lost 4 bases, and 12 bases had no gene match. CDR3 sequence: CASSLTGAARFTEAFF. In DNA form, the CDR3 reads TGCGCCAGCAGCCTGACAGGGGCGGCCAGGTTCACTGAAGCTTTCTTT.

This sequence joins TRBV20-1 and TRBJ2-5; 7 bases fit TRBD1. Germline V CDR1 and CDR2: DFQATT, SNEGSKA (reference sequence). V was pared by 6 bases and J by 6 bases, with 13 bases of the junction left unmatched. The CDR3 has 14 residues. The CDR3 bases are TGCAGTGCCGATTCGGCGACAGGGTGGAAGACCCAGTACTTC. Protein sequence: CSADSATGWKTQYF.

The J gene is TRBJ1-6, the V gene TRBV7-9; a possible D gene is TRBD1 (5 bases). This CDR3 has 15 amino acids. Per the germline V gene, CDR1 is SEHNR and CDR2 is FQNEAQ (reference sequence). The V end lost 5 bases, the J end lost 7 bases, and 15 bases lay between the germline ends. The CDR3 bases are TGTGCCAGCAGCCCCGTGGGACTCGGGAATTCACCCCTCCACTTT. Translating gives CASSPVGLGNSPLHF. Using reference TRBV7-9 and TRBJ1-6 for the parts outside the CDR3, the full variable domain is DTGVSQNPRHKITKRGQNVTFRCDPISEHNRLYWYRQTLGQGPEFLTYFQNEAQLEKSRLLSDRFSAERPKGSFSTLEIQRTEQGDSAMYLCASSPVGLGNSPLHFGNGTRLTVT.

This sequence joins TRBV5-1 and TRBJ2-3; 10 nucleotides line up with TRBD2. The CDR3 consists of 18 residues. Germline trimming cut 4 bases from V and 0 bases from J; bases unmatched to any gene: 11. Germline V gene data show CDR1 as SGHRS and CDR2 as YFSETQ. The CDR3: CASSADWTSGDSTDTQYF. The DNA of the CDR3 is TGCGCCAGCAGCGCCGACTGGACTAGCGGAGATAGCACAGATACGCAGTATTTT. The complete variable domain, with remaining parts taken from reference TRBV5-1 and TRBJ2-3, reads KAGVTQTPRYLIKTRGQQVTLSCSPISGHRSVSWYQQTPGQGLQFLFEYFSETQRNKGNFPGRFSGRQFSNSRSEMNVSTLELGDSALYLCASSADWTSGDSTDTQYFGPGTRLTVL.

Only a few counts were recorded for this clonotype. The V call is TRBV20-1, the J call TRBJ2-3; D might be TRBD1 or TRBD2, each matching 5 bases. The CDR3 totals 14 residues. Germline loops: CDR1 DFQATT, CDR2 SNEGSKA (reference sequence). The ends were cut back, 6 bases at V and 1 base at J, with 14 bases in the middle. Written as DNA, the CDR3 is TGCAGTGCCCAACCGGGACCTGGCACAGATACGCAGTATTTT. Translating it yields CSAQPGPGTDTQYF.

The chain couples TRBV7-2 to TRBJ2-3; no definite D call. The CDR3 contains 13 residues. V was cut by 5 bases and J by 6 bases, with 12 bases left in between. From germline, CDR1 is SGHTA and CDR2 FQGNSA. The CDR3 region has the DNA TGTGCCAGCAGCGAGAGCAGTGGGGATACGCAGTATTTT. Amino acids: CASSESSGDTQYF.

This clonotype appeared a single time. The J gene is TRBJ1-1, the V gene TRBV11-2, with TRBD1 identical over 7 bases. The CDR3 spans 14 residues. Germline CDR1 and CDR2: SGHAT and FQNNGV. Trimming cost V 6 bases and J 5 bases; bases outside gene matches: 9. CDR3: CASRAYRGGTEAFF. The CDR3 nucleotides are TGTGCCAGCAGAGCTTACAGGGGAGGGACTGAAGCTTTCTTT. Together with reference TRBV11-2 and TRBJ1-1, the CDR3 gives the full variable domain: EAGVAQSPRYKIIEKRQSVAFWCNPISGHATLYWYQQILGQGPKLLIQFQNNGVVDDSQLPKDRFSAERLKGVDSTLKIQPAKLEDSAVYLCASRAYRGGTEAFFGQGTRLTVV.

This clonotype occurred a few times. The V and J genes are TRBV28 and TRBJ2-1; D perhaps matches TRBD2 (6 bases). The CDR3 consists of 13 residues. In germline, CDR1 is MDHEN, CDR2 SYDVKM. Deletions cut 1 base from V and 9 bases from J, with 10 bases between. DNA for the CDR3: TGTGCCAGCAGTTTATTGAGGAGGGGTGAGCAGTTCTTC. Amino acids: CASSLLRRGEQFF.

This clonotype was seen a few times. This chain links TRBV29-1 with TRBJ2-4; TRBD1 is a possible D gene (6 bases). Trimming took off 4 bases at V and 0 bases at J, with 13 bases between the two ends. CDR1 and CDR2 (germline): SQVTM, ANQGSEA. The CDR3 is 15 residues long. The CDR3 sequence: CSVVWTALAKNIQYF. CDR3 in DNA: TGCAGCGTTGTTTGGACAGCTCTAGCCAAAAACATTCAGTACTTC. Together with reference TRBV29-1 and TRBJ2-4, the CDR3 gives the full variable domain: SAVISQKPSRDICQRGTSLTIQCQVDSQVTMMFWYRQQPGQSLTLIATANQGSEATYESGFVIDKFPISRPNLTFSTLTVSNMSPEDSSIYLCSVVWTALAKNIQYFGAGTRLSVL.

This clonotype came up a few times. Written as DNA, the CDR3 is TGTGCCAGCAGCTACGAACTCAGGGGCACTGAAGCTTTCTTT. Protein product: CASSYELRGTEAFF. The chain recombines TRBV5-5 with TRBJ1-1; possible D gene TRBD1, 6 bases. The germline V gene has CDR1 SGHKS and CDR2 YYEKEE (reference sequence). The CDR3 sequence is 14 residues long. The germline V and J ends were trimmed by 3 bases and 4 bases, with 13 bases remaining between them. Using reference TRBV5-5 and TRBJ1-1 for the parts outside the CDR3, the full variable domain is DAGVTQSPTHLIKTRGQQVTLRCSPISGHKSVSWYQQVLGQGPQFIFQYYEKEERGRGNFPDRFSARQFPNYSSELNVNALLLGDSALYLCASSYELRGTEAFFGQGTRLTVV.

This clonotype appeared a few times. The CDR3 sequence is CSVEKGSDWDGYTF. CDR3 nucleotides: TGCAGCGTTGAAAAGGGCTCGGATTGGGATGGCTACACCTTC. The chain combines TRBV29-1 with TRBJ1-2; D not resolved. Per germline, CDR1 SQVTM and CDR2 ANQGSEA. The V end lost 2 bases, the J end lost 6 bases, and 16 bases lay between the germline ends. The CDR3 runs 14 residues.

V gene TRBV20-1 combines with J gene TRBJ1-5, with TRBD1 as a possible D gene (5 bases). The CDR3 covers 14 residues. Germline CDR1 is DFQATT and CDR2 is SNEGSKA (reference sequence). Trimming removed 3 bases at V and 2 bases at J, with 11 bases between. CDR3 region: CSAREQAGNQPQHF. CDR3 in DNA: TGCAGTGCTAGGGAACAGGCGGGCAATCAGCCCCAGCATTTT.

This clonotype has just a few counts. The chain uses TRBV7-9 and TRBJ2-1, with D possibly TRBD2 on 5 matching bases. The CDR3 contains 15 residues. The germline V gene encodes CDR1 SEHNR and CDR2 FQNEAQ (reference sequence). The V end was cut by 5 bases, the J end by 2 bases, with 13 bases between. CDR3 loop: CASSRGLFTYNEQFF. CDR3 sequence (DNA): TGTGCCAGCAGCAGAGGGCTTTTTACCTACAATGAGCAGTTCTTC.

This clonotype was counted a few times. V usage is TRBV11-2 and J usage is TRBJ2-4, with 7 bases lining up with TRBD1. Germline CDR1 is SGHAT and CDR2 is FQNNGV. The CDR3 consists of 18 residues. The trim removed 6 bases at V and 5 bases at J, leaving 19 bases unmatched. The DNA for the CDR3 is TGTGCCAGCAGGCATTTCCCGATGACAGGGATTGGAGAAAACATTCAGTACTTC. It codes for CASRHFPMTGIGENIQYF. The full variable domain, in which reference TRBV11-2 and TRBJ2-4 provide the parts outside the CDR3, is EAGVAQSPRYKIIEKRQSVAFWCNPISGHATLYWYQQILGQGPKLLIQFQNNGVVDDSQLPKDRFSAERLKGVDSTLKIQPAKLEDSAVYLCASRHFPMTGIGENIQYFGAGTRLSVL.

This chain links TRBV24-1 with TRBJ2-1; 12 bases are shared with TRBD1. This CDR3 has 16 amino acids. J lost 10 bases, V lost 7 bases, and 13 bases had no gene match. Germline loops: CDR1 KGHDR, CDR2 SFDVKD. The CDR3 sequence: CATSDTGQGALREQFF. CDR3 coding DNA: TGTGCCACCAGCGATACGGGACAGGGGGCTCTCAGGGAGCAGTTCTTC.

This chain uses TRBV18 with TRBJ2-7; 8 bases are a match to TRBD1. The CDR3 contains 15 residues. Germline CDR1 and CDR2: KGHSH and LQKENI. Trimming removed 5 bases from V and 1 base from J; junction bases left unmatched: 7. CDR3 sequence reads: CASSSSGGVSYEQYF. In DNA, the CDR3 is TGTGCCAGCTCATCTTCAGGGGGCGTTTCCTACGAGCAGTACTTC.

The chain links TRBV4-1 to TRBJ1-2; 9 nucleotides match TRBD1. The ends lost 0 bases at V and 0 bases at J; junction bases unmatched: 5. This CDR3 has 17 amino acids. The germline V gene encodes CDR1 MGHRA and CDR2 YSYEKL. CDR3 sequence: CASSQDKGQGANYGYTF. The CDR3 nucleotides are TGCGCCAGCAGCCAAGATAAGGGACAGGGAGCTAACTATGGCTACACCTTC.

V is TRBV12-3 or TRBV12-4 and J is TRBJ2-7; the D call may be TRBD1 or TRBD2 (6 bases each). The CDR3 spans 14 residues. Trimming left V 5 bases short and J 7 bases short, with 18 bases between. This CDR3 reads CASSPRDRGVEQYV. The CDR3 DNA reads TGTGCCAGCAGTCCCCGGGATAGGGGGGTGGAGCAGTACGTC.